These T cell receptor beta chains were read from a single sample in a study of blood T cell repertoires in COVID-19. The assay was immunoSEQ multiplex PCR, and TCRdb's table has in-frame clones only and misses some. The sample shows about 170,000 clones, around 85% of them seen only once. Sequenced: peripheral blood. The receptor source for this set is a man in his 60s who had recovered from COVID-19. The conserved cysteine and the conserved F or W are not part of the CDR3 here.

V gene: TRBV5-1
J gene: TRBJ1-1
CDR3 protein: ASSGDRGVEAF

V gene: TRBV6-4
J gene: TRBJ2-1
CDR3 protein: ASSPFGLAVIGNEQF

V gene: TRBV7-8
J gene: TRBJ1-1
CDR3 protein: ASSLAESAYEAF

V gene: TRBV6-5
J gene: TRBJ1-1
CDR3 protein: ASSTSGAGNTEAF

V gene: TRBV11-3
J gene: TRBJ1-5
CDR3 protein: ASSLEMLTGPNQPQH

V gene: TRBV6-5
J gene: TRBJ2-3
CDR3 protein: ASSSGSTDTQY

V gene: TRBV7-9
J gene: TRBJ1-3
CDR3 protein: ASSLAVRAGNTIY

V gene: TRBV7-2
J gene: TRBJ1-3
CDR3 protein: ASSSRGNSGNTIY

V gene: TRBV4-2
J gene: TRBJ1-6
CDR3 protein: ASSQNRDRGRGESSYNSPLH

V gene: TRBV30
J gene: TRBJ2-3
CDR3 protein: ALSGGRSTDTQY

V gene: TRBV7-2
J gene: TRBJ2-7
CDR3 protein: ASSLGQIRDEQY

V gene: TRBV7-2
J gene: TRBJ1-5
CDR3 protein: ASSLVSGVGNQPQH

V gene: TRBV15
J gene: TRBJ1-3
CDR3 protein: ATSRYRGSGNTIY

V gene: TRBV13
J gene: TRBJ1-2
CDR3 protein: ASSLIGQGHGYT

V gene: TRBV19
J gene: TRBJ1-1
CDR3 protein: ASSRQMNTEAF

V gene: TRBV27
J gene: TRBJ2-3
CDR3 protein: ASRRQGGTDTQY

V gene: TRBV7-3
J gene: TRBJ2-5
CDR3 protein: ASSLTLSGRETQY

V gene: TRBV6-1
J gene: TRBJ2-5
CDR3 protein: ASSEEGLGLQETQY

V gene: TRBV4-2
J gene: TRBJ2-2
CDR3 protein: ASSHDSRPRELF

V gene: TRBV6-1
J gene: TRBJ2-4
CDR3 protein: ASSEGGGANIQY

V gene: TRBV5-1
J gene: TRBJ2-7
CDR3 protein: ASSQDRSLYEQY

V gene: TRBV27
J gene: TRBJ1-3
CDR3 protein: ATSGALTGNTIY

V gene: TRBV12-3/TRBV12-4
J gene: TRBJ2-5
CDR3 protein: ASSLRETQY

V gene: TRBV12-3/TRBV12-4
J gene: TRBJ1-2
CDR3 protein: ASSSSNYGYT

V gene: TRBV29-1
J gene: TRBJ1-4
CDR3 protein: SVERGPNEKLF

V gene: TRBV4-3
J gene: TRBJ1-5
CDR3 protein: ASSPSWLGNQPQH

V gene: TRBV11-2
J gene: TRBJ2-4
CDR3 protein: ASSSGYSQY

V gene: TRBV6-2/TRBV6-3
J gene: TRBJ2-2
CDR3 protein: ASSYDRPYRANTGELF

V gene: TRBV6-5
J gene: TRBJ2-3
CDR3 protein: ASFKDRADTQY

V gene: TRBV5-1
J gene: TRBJ2-1
CDR3 protein: ASSYLLAGGGNEQF

V gene: TRBV6-5
J gene: TRBJ2-7
CDR3 protein: ASNRDYEQY

V gene: TRBV15
J gene: TRBJ1-2
CDR3 protein: ATSRRTGPFYGYT

V gene: TRBV11-2
J gene: TRBJ1-2
CDR3 protein: ASSRRGHYGYT

V gene: TRBV13
J gene: TRBJ1-1
CDR3 protein: ASSLDRGPNTEAF

V gene: TRBV6-5
J gene: TRBJ1-4
CDR3 protein: ASSYSRPGNNEKLF

V gene: TRBV7-2
J gene: TRBJ2-2
CDR3 protein: ASSFLLRRNTGELF

V gene: TRBV7-9
J gene: TRBJ2-5
CDR3 protein: ASSLGPSSGDQETQY

V gene: TRBV9
J gene: TRBJ2-7
CDR3 protein: ASSVGLAGGSWDNEQY

V gene: TRBV7-6
J gene: TRBJ2-1
CDR3 protein: ASSLPQQGQI

V gene: TRBV7-9
J gene: TRBJ2-3
CDR3 protein: ASSFGQGRADTQY

V gene: TRBV2
J gene: TRBJ1-6
CDR3 protein: ASLGTGGSSPLH

V gene: TRBV29-1
J gene: TRBJ2-5
CDR3 protein: SGQGTGQETQY